The 8 T cell receptor beta chains below come from one sample, sequenced in a study of blood T cell repertoires in COVID-19. Some clones are missing from TCRdb's copy, which holds only in-frame ones; the method was immunoSEQ multiplex PCR. The sample yields 90,000 to 120,000 clones, around 87% seen once. Input material: peripheral blood. Receptor source: a man over 45 with acute or convalescent COVID-19.

The chain combines TRBV18 with TRBJ1-6; 10 nucleotides line up with TRBD1. Unmatched junction bases numbered 3, after V lost 5 bases and J lost 8 bases. The CDR3 runs to 14 residues. Germline values: CDR1 KGHSH, CDR2 LQKENI. CDR3 nucleotides: TGTGCCAGCTCAGAGGGACAGGGGTATTCACCCCTCCACTTT. This gives the protein CASSEGQGYSPLHF.

The rearrangement links TRBV10-1 to TRBJ2-7; a weak D match, TRBD2 (5 bases). Trimming took off 2 bases at V and 7 bases at J, with 12 bases between the two ends. CDR3 length: 13 amino acids. Germline V gives CDR1 WNHNN, CDR2 SYGVQD (reference sequence). The CDR3 spells CASSELPRGEQYF. CDR3 coding DNA: TGCGCCAGCAGTGAGCTGCCCCGAGGGGAGCAGTACTTC.

The genes are TRBV3-1 (or the pseudogene TRBV3-2) and TRBJ2-1; no definite D call. CDR1 LGHDT and CDR2 YNNKEL come from the germline V gene (reference sequence). There are 13 residues in the CDR3. Between the trimmed V and J ends, which lost 6 bases and 0 bases, there was a span of 6 bases. The CDR3 DNA reads TGTGCCAGCAGTTCGAGCTCCTACAATGAGCAGTTCTTC. Its translation is CASSSSSYNEQFF.

The chain uses TRBV10-1 and TRBJ1-1; no definite D call. The germline V and J ends were trimmed by 3 bases and 3 bases, with 5 bases remaining between them. The CDR3 has 12 residues. CDR1 WNHNN and CDR2 SYGVQD come from the germline V gene (reference sequence). The CDR3 sequence: CASSDGYTEAFF. DNA of the CDR3: TGCGCCAGCAGTGACGGTTACACTGAAGCTTTCTTT.

The rearrangement links TRBV19 to TRBJ1-5; weak D call: TRBD1 (6 bases). V lost 7 bases to trimming and J lost 3 bases, with 13 bases between them. The germline V gene encodes CDR1 LNHDA and CDR2 SQIVND (reference sequence). The CDR3 runs 14 residues. The CDR3 is CASTRDIPNQPQHF. As DNA, the CDR3 is TGTGCCAGTACCCGGGACATCCCCAATCAGCCCCAGCATTTT.

The V gene is TRBV6-1, the J gene TRBJ1-2; 7 bases map to TRBD1. CDR1 and CDR2 (germline): MNHNS, SASEGT. With V trimmed by 1 base and J by 4 bases, 3 bases remained unmatched. This CDR3 spans 14 amino acids. CDR3 coding DNA: TGTGCCAGCAGTGAAGGAGGGACAGTCTATGGCTACACCTTC. Protein: CASSEGGTVYGYTF.

The chain uses TRBV11-3 and TRBJ2-1; 9 bases line up with TRBD2. The CDR3 has 15 residues. J was trimmed by 4 bases and V by 5 bases; bases with no gene match: 6. The germline CDR1 and CDR2 sequences are SGHNT and YENEEA. DNA of the CDR3: TGTGCCAGCAGCCCCGGGACTAGCCCTTACAATGAGCAGTTCTTC. Amino acid sequence: CASSPGTSPYNEQFF.

In this sample, this clone turned up once. The V and J genes are TRBV2 and TRBJ1-1; 7 nucleotides line up with TRBD1. The CDR3 length is 10 residues. The trim removed 9 bases at V and 11 bases at J, leaving 6 bases unmatched. The germline V gene has CDR1 SNHLY and CDR2 FYNNEI. This CDR3 is CASSGTAAFF. CDR3 in DNA: TGTGCCAGTTCCGGGACAGCGGCTTTCTTT.